The clone carrying this TCR beta chain was observed a few times. Random-hexamer reverse transcription was applied to about 0.5 to 1 ug RNA. MiXCR, applied by TCRdb to the immunoSEQ multiplex PCR reads, yields one record per CDR3 protein. Found here are fewer than 250,000 distinct CDR3 sequences, about 93% of them singletons; the top ten hold less than 0.15%. The CDR3 runs to 11 residues. From germline, CDR1 is GTSNPN and CDR2 SVGIG (reference sequence). V gave up 0 bases and J gave up 5 bases, with 4 bases separating them. This entry belongs to a study of CD8 T cells in Susac syndrome. Isolation of CD8+ and CD4+ T cells was performed negatively, whereas enrichment of TEMRA cells was done by FACS.

Material for sequencing was CD8+ T cells from PBMCs. This receptor was obtained from a human donor with multiple sclerosis. The rearrangement uses TRBV30 and TRBJ2-5; D is undetermined. The CDR3 is CAWSVLETQYF. CDR3 DNA: TGTGCCTGGAGTGTACTTGAGACCCAGTACTTC.